Listed here are 25 T cell receptor beta chains from one sample, sequenced in a study of blood T cell repertoires in COVID-19. Sequenced by immunoSEQ multiplex PCR; TCRdb stores in-frame clones only, minus some. The sample has about 25,000 clones, about nine tenths seen once. Sequenced material: peripheral blood. These TCRs come from a man aged 50-59 years with active COVID-19.

The chain links TRBV6-4 to TRBJ2-1, with 7 nucleotides matching TRBD1. The CDR3 spans 13 residues. From germline, CDR1 is MRHNA and CDR2 SNTAGT. Trimming at V came to 6 bases and at J to 4 bases, leaving 3 bases not matched to a gene. For the CDR3, the DNA is TGTGCCAGCAGCCGGGACAGATACAATGAGCAGTTCTTC. It specifies CASSRDRYNEQFF.

V gene TRBV5-4 combines with J gene TRBJ2-7; TRBD1 matches 7 bases. This CDR3 region has 12 residues. J was trimmed by 7 bases and V by 3 bases; bases with no gene match: 4. The V gene's germline CDR1 is SGHNT and CDR2 YYREEE (reference sequence). The CDR3 region has the DNA TGTGCCAGCAGCTCCGACAGGGTTGAGCAGTACTTC. This gives the protein CASSSDRVEQYF.

This sequence joins TRBV7-9 and TRBJ1-1, with 8 bases fitting TRBD1. After removal of 5 bases from V and 3 bases from J, the junction contained 11 bases not matched to a gene. Germline V CDR1 and CDR2: SEHNR, FQNEAQ (reference sequence). The CDR3 is made up of 16 amino acids. Here the CDR3 reads CASSPSDRERDTEAFF. For the CDR3, the DNA is TGTGCCAGCAGCCCGTCGGACAGGGAACGGGACACTGAAGCTTTCTTT.

The gene calls are TRBV27 and TRBJ1-6, with 12 nucleotides matching TRBD1. This CDR3 region has 16 residues. The J segment lost 10 bases and the V segment lost 4 bases, leaving 8 bases of the junction unmatched. CDR1 is MNHEY, CDR2 SMNVEV, per germline (reference sequence). This chain's CDR3 is CASSYGPGQGASPLHF. The DNA of the CDR3 is TGTGCCAGCAGTTACGGGCCGGGACAGGGGGCCTCACCCCTCCACTTT.

The CDR3 sequence is CASSQDLTSGRNEQFF. DNA for the CDR3: TGCGCCAGCAGCCAAGATTTAACTAGCGGGAGAAATGAGCAGTTCTTC. The chain is built from TRBV4-1 and TRBJ2-1; 11 nucleotides line up with TRBD2. Trimming took 0 bases from V and 7 from J; bases not matched to a gene: 5. This CDR3 spans 16 amino acids. Germline CDR1 is MGHRA and CDR2 is YSYEKL.

The rearrangement links TRBV24-1 to TRBJ2-3, with TRBD2 matching over 9 bases. The CDR3 runs to 15 residues. With V trimmed by 3 bases and J by 3 bases, 3 bases remained unmatched. Germline CDR1 KGHDR, CDR2 SFDVKD. This CDR3 reads CATSDDSGRTDTQYF. The DNA of the CDR3 is TGTGCCACCAGTGATGATAGCGGGAGAACAGATACGCAGTATTTT.

This clone was seen only a few times. The rearrangement joins TRBV20-1 to TRBJ2-3, with TRBD2 matching 10 bases. V trimming: 3 bases; J trimming: 2 bases; junction bases outside the gene matches: 8. The CDR3 is 16 residues long. Looked up from germline, CDR1 is DFQATT and CDR2 is SNEGSKA (reference sequence). CDR3 in amino acids: CSASESSGGHTDTQYF. Here the CDR3 DNA reads TGCAGTGCTAGTGAGTCTAGCGGGGGCCACACAGATACGCAGTATTTT.

The rearrangement links TRBV5-4 to TRBJ1-4; tentatively, D is TRBD1 (6 bases). The CDR3 has 15 residues. V was shortened by 3 bases and J by 4 bases, with 13 bases between the two germline ends. CDR1 is SGHNT and CDR2 is YYREEE in the germline V gene (reference sequence). CDR3 nucleotides: TGTGCCAGCAGCTCCCGACAGGCGCTTAATGAAAAACTGTTTTTT. Translating gives CASSSRQALNEKLFF.

The chain combines TRBV7-9 with TRBJ1-1; D is perhaps TRBD1 (6 bases). V was pared by 4 bases and J by 11 bases, with 14 bases between. Per the germline V gene, CDR1 is SEHNR and CDR2 is FQNEAQ (reference sequence). There are 12 residues in the CDR3. The CDR3 nucleotides read TGTGCCAGCAGCTATCGGGACACCGGGGCTTTCTTT. As protein: CASSYRDTGAFF.

The chain joins TRBV7-2 to TRBJ2-3, with D uncertain. The V gene lost 1 base and the J gene lost 2 bases, with 7 bases spanning the gap. The CDR3 runs 14 residues. CDR1 is SGHTA and CDR2 is FQGNSA in the germline V gene. As DNA, the CDR3 is TGTGCCAGCAGCTTAGACTGGGCCACAGATACGCAGTATTTT. Its protein is CASSLDWATDTQYF.

The chain carries TRBV6-6 and TRBJ1-5; 9 bases line up with TRBD1. CDR1 is MNHNY, CDR2 SVGAGI, per germline (reference sequence). J was trimmed by 5 bases and V by 5 bases; bases with no gene match: 16. The CDR3 covers 18 residues. The CDR3 DNA reads as TGTGCCAGCAGTCACGGGACAGGGAGGAGGGTAGGGGATCAGCCCCAGCATTTT. Protein: CASSHGTGRRVGDQPQHF.

Only a few counts were recorded for this clone. This chain uses TRBV21-1 with TRBJ1-2; TRBD1 reflects the table's D call only, with no check against the DNA. TRBV21-1 is described as a pseudogene. CDR3 length equals 13 residues. CDR3 nucleotides: TGTGCCAGCAGCAAAGTCGCAGGGGGCGGCTACACCTTC. It yields the protein CASSKVAGGGYTF.

This rearrangement joins TRBV18 to TRBJ2-1; weak D call: TRBD1 (6 bases). The CDR3 is made up of 13 amino acids. Germline V CDR1 and CDR2: KGHSH, LQKENI. V was shortened by 4 bases and J by 3 bases, with 7 bases between the two germline ends. The CDR3 DNA reads TGTGCCAGCTCACTACAGGGCTACAATGAGCAGTTCTTC. This sequence encodes CASSLQGYNEQFF.

The chain links TRBV24-1 to TRBJ2-5; 10 bases match TRBD1. CDR3 size: 15 residues. Germline V lookup: CDR1 KGHDR, CDR2 SFDVKD. Germline trimming cut 3 bases from V and 5 bases from J; bases unmatched to any gene: 5. In DNA, the CDR3 is TGTGCCACCAGTGATGACAGGGGGCGACAGGAGACCCAGTACTTC. Translated: CATSDDRGRQETQYF.

The V call is TRBV12-5, the J call TRBJ2-2, with 7 bases identical to TRBD2. Germline values: CDR1 LGHNT, CDR2 FRNRAP. This CDR3 region has 14 residues. With V trimmed by 4 bases and J by 3 bases, 2 bases remained unmatched. CDR3 residues: CASGSSGYTGELFF. The CDR3 nucleotides are TGTGCTAGTGGTTCTAGCGGATACACCGGGGAGCTGTTTTTT. Combining the CDR3 with reference TRBV12-5 and TRBJ2-2 gives the whole variable domain DARVTQTPRHKVTEMGQEVTMRCQPILGHNTVFWYRQTMMQGLELLAYFRNRAPLDDSGMPKDRFSAEMPDATLATLKIQPSEPRDSAVYFCASGSSGYTGELFFGEGSRLTVL.

This clone was detected a few times. The chain joins TRBV6-4 to TRBJ2-3; possibly TRBD2 for D (6 bases). The CDR3 spans 14 residues. Trimming removed 5 bases at V and 4 bases at J, with 13 bases between. CDR1 is MRHNA, CDR2 SNTAGT, per germline. In DNA form, the CDR3 reads TGTGCCAGCAGTCGCACCGCGGGGCCAGATACGCAGTATTTT. This gives the protein CASSRTAGPDTQYF.

The chain combines TRBV19 with TRBJ1-1, with D possibly TRBD1 on 6 matching bases. The germline V gene has CDR1 LNHDA and CDR2 SQIVND (reference sequence). Trimming cost V 3 bases and J 5 bases, with 16 bases left between them. This CDR3 region has 15 residues. The chain's CDR3 is CASSIYRELKTEAFF. For the CDR3, the DNA is TGTGCCAGTAGTATCTACAGGGAATTAAAAACTGAAGCTTTCTTT. The full variable domain, with the rest looked up from reference TRBV19 and TRBJ1-1, is DGGITQSPKYLFRKEGQNVTLSCEQNLNHDAMYWYRQDPGQGLRLIYYSQIVNDFQKGDIAEGYSVSREKKESFPLTVTSAQKNPTAFYLCASSIYRELKTEAFFGQGTRLTVV.

The chain carries TRBV5-1 and TRBJ2-1; TRBD1 might be the D (6 bases). The CDR3 consists of 18 residues. V lost 2 bases to trimming and J lost 1 base, with 19 bases between them. Looked up from germline, CDR1 is SGHRS and CDR2 is YFSETQ. The CDR3 region is CASSFKVQGLGSYNEQFF. The CDR3, as DNA: TGCGCCAGCAGCTTCAAGGTACAGGGCCTAGGGTCCTACAATGAGCAGTTCTTC.

This clone turned up a few times. This chain joins TRBV5-4 and TRBJ2-2, with TRBD2 as a possible D gene (5 bases). Trimming cost V 4 bases and J 7 bases, with 17 bases left between them. Per germline, CDR1 SGHNT and CDR2 YYREEE (reference sequence). The CDR3 totals 15 residues. As DNA, the CDR3 is TGTGCCAGCAGCCCGGAATGGGGTGCGGGCGGGGAGCTGTTTTTT. As protein: CASSPEWGAGGELFF. Based on the CDR3 plus reference TRBV5-4 and TRBJ2-2, the full variable domain is ETGVTQSPTHLIKTRGQQVTLRCSSQSGHNTVSWYQQALGQGPQFIFQYYREEENGRGNFPPRFSGLQFPNYSSELNVNALELDDSALYLCASSPEWGAGGELFFGEGSRLTVL.

The chain links TRBV27 to TRBJ2-3; D call uncertain. Between the trimmed V and J ends, which lost 4 bases and 2 bases, there was a span of 7 bases. Looked up from germline, CDR1 is MNHEY and CDR2 is SMNVEV (reference sequence). This CDR3 region has 13 residues. The CDR3 coding sequence is TGTGCCAGCAGTTACAGACCCACAGATACGCAGTATTTT. It is translated as CASSYRPTDTQYF.

The V gene is TRBV7-6, the J gene TRBJ2-7; D is uncertain. The germline V and J ends were trimmed by 2 bases and 0 bases, with 11 bases remaining between them. Germline V CDR1 and CDR2: SGHVS, FNYEAQ. CDR3 size: 15 residues. The chain's CDR3 is CASSLNPQSSYEQYF. In nucleotides, the CDR3 is TGTGCCAGCAGCTTAAATCCACAGAGCTCCTACGAGCAGTACTTC.

The chain couples TRBV14 to TRBJ2-3; no firm D call. There are 15 residues in the CDR3. Germline V CDR1 and CDR2: SGHDN, FVKESK. The V end lost 1 base, the J end lost 0 bases, and 8 bases lay between the germline ends. CDR3 sequence (DNA): TGTGCCAGCAGCCAAGGGGCAGTGAGCACAGATACGCAGTATTTT. It translates to CASSQGAVSTDTQYF.

J is TRBJ2-3 and V is TRBV5-1; 10 bases match TRBD2. The germline gives CDR1 SGHRS, CDR2 YFSETQ. With V trimmed by 5 bases and J by 2 bases, 8 bases remained unmatched. The CDR3 is 16 amino acids. CDR3 DNA sequence: TGCGCCAGCAGAGGACTAGCGGTCTCAACCACAGATACGCAGTATTTT. Encoded protein: CASRGLAVSTTDTQYF. Full variable domain (missing parts from reference TRBV5-1 and TRBJ2-3): KAGVTQTPRYLIKTRGQQVTLSCSPISGHRSVSWYQQTPGQGLQFLFEYFSETQRNKGNFPGRFSGRQFSNSRSEMNVSTLELGDSALYLCASRGLAVSTTDTQYFGPGTRLTVL.

This clone was observed once. The CDR3 DNA sequence: TGTGCCTCCCGGGGGGACCCCGGGGAGCTGTTTTTT. Residues: CASRGDPGELFF. The chain links TRBV15 to TRBJ2-2; 7 nucleotides line up with TRBD2. CDR3 size: 12 residues. The germline CDR1 and CDR2 sequences are LNHNV and YYDKDF (reference sequence). V gave up 11 bases and J gave up 6 bases; unmatched junction bases: 6.

The CDR3 sequence: CATSAYGTQNTEAFF. As DNA, the CDR3 is TGTGCCACCAGCGCCTATGGGACTCAGAACACTGAAGCTTTCTTT. The genes are TRBV15 and TRBJ1-1; D may be TRBD1 (5 bases). This CDR3 is 15 amino acids long. V lost 5 bases, J lost 1 base, and 14 bases lay in between. CDR1 is LNHNV, CDR2 YYDKDF, per germline (reference sequence). The full variable domain, with the rest looked up from reference TRBV15 and TRBJ1-1, is DAMVIQNPRYQVTQFGKPVTLSCSQTLNHNVMYWYQQKSSQAPKLLFHYYDKDFNNEADTPDNFQSRRPNTSFCFLDIRSPGLGDTAMYLCATSAYGTQNTEAFFGQGTRLTVV.